These 24 T cell receptor beta chains share one sample of origin, sequenced in a study of T cell responses to AZD1222 COVID-19 vaccine. Only in-frame clones appear in the TCRdb table, and some are missing; sequencing was by immunoSEQ multiplex PCR. The table records about 57,000 clones, 75% to 90% of them present only once. The sequences come from peripheral blood, collected on day 0 of AZD1222 vaccination. All receptors come from an adult in good health.

CDR3 bases: TGTGCCAGCAGAGGGGCAGGGGGTGGTGGTAATGAAAAACTGTTTTTT. The encoded protein is CASRGAGGGGNEKLFF. The chain is built from TRBV27 and TRBJ1-4; 7 bases match TRBD1. V was clipped by 6 bases and J by 4 bases; unmatched bases: 11. Germline V gene sequence: CDR1 MNHEY, CDR2 SMNVEV (reference sequence). The CDR3 sequence is 16 residues long. The full variable domain, its missing parts supplied by reference TRBV27 and TRBJ1-4, is EAQVTQNPRYLITVTGKKLTVTCSQNMNHEYMSWYRQDPGLGLRQIYYSMNVEVTDKGDVPEGYKVSRKEKRNFPLILESPSPNQTSLYFCASRGAGGGGNEKLFFGSGTQLSVL.

The V gene is TRBV19, the J gene TRBJ2-1, with 10 bases lining up with TRBD2. This CDR3 region has 17 residues. In germline, CDR1 is LNHDA, CDR2 SQIVND (reference sequence). V was pared by 5 bases and J by 0 bases, with 7 bases of the junction left unmatched. CDR3 loop: CASSSPTSGYSYNEQFF. For the CDR3, the DNA is TGTGCCAGTAGTTCCCCGACTAGCGGGTACTCCTACAATGAGCAGTTCTTC.

The rearrangement uses TRBV9 and TRBJ2-7; possible D gene TRBD1, 7 bases. V dropped 4 bases and J dropped 3 bases, with 14 bases sitting between them. The germline CDR1 and CDR2 sequences are SGDLS and YYNGEE. The CDR3 sequence is 14 residues long. The CDR3 protein is CASSRRGRDYEQYF. In nucleotides, the CDR3 is TGTGCCAGCAGCCGGAGGGGGCGGGACTACGAGCAGTACTTC.

V is TRBV9 and J is TRBJ2-7; 13 bases are shared with TRBD2. The J segment lost 2 bases and the V segment lost 4 bases, leaving 6 bases of the junction unmatched. CDR1 is SGDLS and CDR2 is YYNGEE in the germline V gene. The CDR3 runs 16 residues. CDR3 nucleotides: TGTGCCAGCAGCCATAGTGGACTAGCGGGGGCCTACGAGCAGTACTTC. This translates into CASSHSGLAGAYEQYF.

The genes are TRBV4-2 and TRBJ2-3; 14 positions agree with TRBD2. J lost 0 bases, V lost 4 bases, and 21 bases had no gene match. CDR1 is LGHNA, CDR2 YNFKEQ, per germline. The CDR3 sequence is 23 residues long. CDR3 DNA sequence: TGTGCCAGCAGCCGCCAAGTACAAAAGGGACTAGCGGGAGAGGGGCATAGCACAGATACGCAGTATTTT. As protein: CASSRQVQKGLAGEGHSTDTQYF.

This clone was counted once. The chain employs TRBV5-1 and TRBJ1-2, with 9 positions matching TRBD1. The CDR3 loop spans 17 amino acids. Germline assignment: CDR1 SGHRS and CDR2 YFSETQ. V was pared by 0 bases and J by 3 bases, with 9 bases of the junction left unmatched. Here the CDR3 DNA reads TGCGCCAGCAGCTTGGGGGTATGGACAGGGGATGACTATGGCTACACCTTC. Amino acid sequence: CASSLGVWTGDDYGYTF. The full variable domain, completed using reference TRBV5-1 and TRBJ1-2, is KAGVTQTPRYLIKTRGQQVTLSCSPISGHRSVSWYQQTPGQGLQFLFEYFSETQRNKGNFPGRFSGRQFSNSRSEMNVSTLELGDSALYLCASSLGVWTGDDYGYTFGSGTRLTVV.

The CDR3 is CASSYWTGTDTQYF. The CDR3 nucleotides are TGTGCCAGCAGTTATTGGACAGGTACAGATACGCAGTATTTT. The chain carries TRBV6-6 and TRBJ2-3, with TRBD1 matching 7 bases. The CDR3 loop spans 14 amino acids. Germline V lookup: CDR1 MNHNY, CDR2 SVGAGI (reference sequence). Unmatched junction bases numbered 3, after V lost 3 bases and J lost 3 bases.

This chain joins TRBV19 and TRBJ2-1; 11 nucleotides agree with TRBD1. The CDR3 consists of 15 residues. V lost 2 bases, J lost 10 bases, and 7 bases stayed unmatched. CDR1 is LNHDA, CDR2 SQIVND, per germline (reference sequence). DNA for the CDR3: TGTGCCAGTAGTATACGGGACAGGGGGGCTCCAGAGCAGTTCTTC. Translation gives CASSIRDRGAPEQFF.

The V and J genes are TRBV5-1 and TRBJ2-2; no definite D call. There are 14 residues in the CDR3. Trimming removed 4 bases from V and 1 base from J, with 8 bases in between. Germline-derived CDR1 and CDR2 are SGHRS and YFSETQ. The CDR3 loop is CASSPDLNTGELFF. DNA of the CDR3: TGCGCCAGCAGCCCCGACCTGAACACCGGGGAGCTGTTTTTT.

V and J are TRBV5-1 and TRBJ1-3, with D tentatively TRBD1 (5 bases). The CDR3 has 15 amino acids. Trimming stripped 5 bases from V and 1 base from J, with 13 bases between. Germline CDR1 SGHRS, CDR2 YFSETQ. The CDR3 DNA reads TGCGCCAGCAGTAACAACGCAGGGTCTGGAAACACCATATATTTT. As protein: CASSNNAGSGNTIYF.

The rearrangement links TRBV7-8 to TRBJ2-5; 7 nucleotides match TRBD2. CDR1 SGHVS and CDR2 FQNEAQ come from the germline V gene. The CDR3 is 16 residues long. With 0 bases clipped from V and 4 bases from J, the junction kept 8 bases outside the gene matches. CDR3 nucleotides: TGTGCCAGCAGCTTAGCTTCGGCGGGCGGGGGAGAGACCCAGTACTTC. This encodes CASSLASAGGGETQYF.

The rearrangement uses TRBV25-1 and TRBJ1-1; D unresolved. The germline V and J ends were trimmed by 4 bases and 0 bases, with 9 bases remaining between them. There are 14 residues in the CDR3. Germline V gene lookup returns CDR1 MGHDK and CDR2 SYGVNS. CDR3 coding DNA: TGTGCCAGCAGTGCACCGGTTGTGAACACTGAAGCTTTCTTT. Translating gives CASSAPVVNTEAFF. The variable domain in full, completed from reference TRBV25-1 and TRBJ1-1, reads EADIYQTPRYLVIGTGKKITLECSQTMGHDKMYWYQQDPGMELHLIHYSYGVNSTEKGDLSSESTVSRIRTEHFPLTLESARPSHTSQYLCASSAPVVNTEAFFGQGTRLTVV.

V usage is TRBV6-5 and J usage is TRBJ1-5; possibly TRBD1 for D (5 bases). CDR1 is MNHEY, CDR2 SVGAGI, per germline. Trimming left V 6 bases short and J 5 bases short, with 11 bases between. CDR3 length: 13 residues. This CDR3 reads CASSVQADQPQHF. DNA of the CDR3: TGTGCCAGCAGCGTACAGGCGGATCAGCCCCAGCATTTT.

The V call is TRBV6-6, the J call TRBJ2-7; 8 nucleotides line up with TRBD2. The CDR3 extends over 15 amino acids. The junction had 8 bases not matched to a gene; V was cut back by 5 bases and J by 2 bases. The germline gives CDR1 MNHNY, CDR2 SVGAGI (reference sequence). The chain's CDR3 is CASSTRTSSTYEQYF. The CDR3 DNA reads TGTGCCAGCAGTACGCGGACTAGCTCTACCTACGAGCAGTACTTC.

A note on this clone: At one boundary the junction diverges from the germline segment, which might be a read error. The chain joins TRBV7-2 to TRBJ2-7; TRBD1 agrees at 9 bases. The CDR3 runs to 15 residues. The V gene's germline CDR1 is SGHTA and CDR2 FQGNSA. The CDR3 DNA follows: TGTGCCAGCAGCTTAGAGGGGAGACCGGGACAGGGTAAAAGCTTC. Protein: CASSLEGRPGQGKSF.

The V gene is TRBV10-3, the J gene TRBJ1-1; D might be TRBD1 (6 bases). The CDR3 runs 13 residues. Trimming left V 3 bases short and J 6 bases short, with 11 bases between. CDR1 and CDR2 (germline): ENHRY, SYGVKD. Written as DNA, the CDR3 is TGTGCCATCAGTGAATTAGGGGGTTCTGAAGCTTTCTTT. It specifies CAISELGGSEAFF.

The chain carries TRBV19 and TRBJ2-4, with 13 bases aligning to TRBD2. This CDR3 is built from 18 residues. Germline CDR1 reads LNHDA; CDR2 reads SQIVND (reference sequence). The trim removed 5 bases at V and 0 bases at J, leaving 7 bases unmatched. The DNA of the CDR3 is TGTGCCAGTAGTTTAGGACTAGCGGGAGCCCTAGCCAAAAACATTCAGTACTTC. Its translation: CASSLGLAGALAKNIQYF.

The V call is TRBV7-3, the J call TRBJ1-1, with 10 bases fitting TRBD1. Germline-derived CDR1 and CDR2 are SGHTA and FQGTGA. The CDR3 is 15 amino acids. Trimming took 4 bases from V and 7 from J; bases not matched to a gene: 9. Here the CDR3 reads CASSSTGTGAGEAFF. In DNA, the CDR3 is TGTGCCAGCAGCTCCACCGGGACAGGGGCGGGTGAAGCTTTCTTT.

The rearrangement links TRBV7-8 to TRBJ2-1, with TRBD2 identical over 12 bases. Trimming cost V 0 bases and J 10 bases; bases outside gene matches: 7. The CDR3 length is 16 residues. The V gene's germline CDR1 is SGHVS and CDR2 FQNEAQ. CDR3 in amino acids: CASSLAPSGRASEQFF. As DNA, the CDR3 is TGTGCCAGCAGCTTAGCGCCTAGCGGGAGGGCCAGCGAGCAGTTCTTC.

The rearrangement links TRBV27 to TRBJ2-3, with D perhaps given as TRBD1 or TRBD2 (7 bases each). The CDR3 runs to 14 residues. CDR1 and CDR2 (germline): MNHEY, SMNVEV (reference sequence). V was cut by 3 bases and J by 10 bases, with 17 bases left in between. The CDR3 DNA follows: TGTGCCAGCAGTTTGGGAGGGGGCGTATTGGCGCAGTATTTT. Amino acid sequence: CASSLGGGVLAQYF.

This clone has a single count. This chain links TRBV19 with TRBJ1-2; TRBD1 is a possible D gene (5 bases). Trimming pared 9 bases from V and 7 bases from J, leaving 24 bases between. The germline V gene encodes CDR1 LNHDA and CDR2 SQIVND (reference sequence). CDR3 size: 15 residues. The chain's CDR3 is CASTNAGGVFRGYTF. Written as DNA, the CDR3 is TGTGCCAGCACAAACGCGGGGGGTGTTTTTCGTGGCTACACCTTC.

This chain connects TRBV5-1 to TRBJ1-1, with unresolved D. The CDR3 consists of 13 residues. The V gene lost 0 bases and the J gene lost 0 bases, with 3 bases spanning the gap. The germline CDR1 and CDR2 sequences are SGHRS and YFSETQ. Here the CDR3 DNA reads TGCGCCAGCAGCTTGGAGATGAACACTGAAGCTTTCTTT. Amino acids: CASSLEMNTEAFF.

The gene calls are TRBV5-1 and TRBJ2-2, with 13 positions matching TRBD2. Germline V gene data show CDR1 as SGHRS and CDR2 as YFSETQ. Losses at the gene ends were 4 bases for V and 5 bases for J; bases not matched to a gene: 8. There are 17 residues in the CDR3. Here the CDR3 DNA reads TGCGCCAGCAGCGTACTAGCGGGAGGGCCTCGTACCGGGGAGCTGTTTTTT. The encoded protein is CASSVLAGGPRTGELFF.

This clone has only one observation. The chain combines TRBV7-2 with TRBJ2-7; the match to TRBD1 covers 7 bases. This CDR3 region has 13 residues. Looked up from germline, CDR1 is SGHTA and CDR2 is FQGNSA. The V gene end was trimmed by 3 bases and the J gene end by 2 bases; junction bases not matched to a gene: 1. The chain's CDR3 is CASSLTGPYEQYF. Written as DNA, the CDR3 is TGTGCCAGCAGCTTGACAGGGCCCTACGAGCAGTACTTC.